One sample yielded the 2 T cell receptor gamma chains listed below, sequenced in a study of γδ T cells in repeated Plasmodium falciparum infection. TCRdb re-identified clones in the multiplex PCR reads via CATT. The sample lists more than 20,000 gamma-chain clones, less than 3.5% occurring once. Gammadelta T cells were flow-sorted from PBMC into Vgamma9/Vdelta2+ and Vdelta2-negative populations for bulk analysis. The sample was gamma-delta T cells from blood. These receptors all come from a pool of human donors (malaria-infected and uninfected, not separated).

This clone showed up many times. The protein TCRdb gives is from a much larger clone and does not agree with this DNA's translation at residue 8, likely a read error; the protein shown here comes from the DNA. V gene TRGV9 combines with J gene TRGJ1 or TRGJ2. Unmatched junction bases numbered 8, after V lost 3 bases and J lost 3 bases. This CDR3 is 14 amino acids long. CDR1 is GITISATS and CDR2 is ISYDGTV in the germline V gene (reference sequence). The CDR3: CALWEILRYYKKLF. The CDR3, as DNA: TGTGCCTTGTGGGAGATCCTCCGTTATTATAAGAAACTCTTT.

Worth noting for this clone: Other DNA sequences in this sample translate to the same CDR3. The chain employs TRGV9 and TRGJ1 or TRGJ2. The J gene was not available in TCRdb and was assigned here by matching the DNA to germline segments. CDR1 and CDR2 (germline): GITISATS, ISYDGTV (reference sequence). The trim removed 0 bases at V and 3 bases at J, leaving 23 bases unmatched. The CDR3 extends over 20 amino acids. CDR3 protein: CALWEVISEDGGLCYYKKLF. As DNA, the CDR3 is TGTGCCTTGTGGGAGGTGATCTCGGAAGACGGGGGTTTGTGTTATTATAAGAAACTCTTT.